The 23 T cell receptor beta chains in this list originate from one sample, sequenced in a study of CD8 T cells in ankylosing spondylitis. MiXCR was run by TCRdb on the 5' RACE reads, yielding one entry per CDR3 protein. This table has 150,000 to 200,000 distinct CDR3 sequences, approximately 10% appearing once. Sequencing input: blood, either unsorted or a sorted T cell fraction (not recorded which). Receptor source: a male donor with ankylosing spondylitis or in good health (not recorded which).

This clonotype was seen more than once but under ten times. Its ends do not fully match the called genes, so a read error is possible. The CDR3 coding sequence is TGCAATGCTATCAAGCGGGGACCGACTACCTTAACAGATACGCAGTATTTT. Translated, it gives CNAIKRGPTTLTDTQYF. The chain combines TRBV20-1 with TRBJ2-3; 7 bases match TRBD2. CDR1 is DFQATT, CDR2 SNEGSKA, per germline (reference sequence). The CDR3 extends over 17 amino acids.

This clonotype was seen ten or more times. This sequence joins TRBV5-5 and TRBJ1-4; possible D gene TRBD1, 5 bases. Germline CDR1 SGHKS, CDR2 YYEKEE (reference sequence). Trimming cost V 1 base and J 7 bases, with 11 bases left between them. The CDR3 is 14 amino acids. DNA of the CDR3: TGTGCCAGCAGCTTGACCGGGGGTAGTGAAAAACTGTTTTTT. This encodes CASSLTGGSEKLFF. The variable domain in full, with the rest retrieved from reference TRBV5-5 and TRBJ1-4, is DAGVTQSPTHLIKTRGQQVTLRCSPISGHKSVSWYQQVLGQGPQFIFQYYEKEERGRGNFPDRFSARQFPNYSSELNVNALLLGDSALYLCASSLTGGSEKLFFGSGTQLSVL.

There are many counts of this clonotype. CDR3 DNA sequence: TGTGCCAGCAGCCACGGAACTAGCGGGGGTGAGACCCAGTACTTC. Encoded protein: CASSHGTSGGETQYF. The chain combines TRBV9 with TRBJ2-5; 11 nucleotides agree with TRBD2. Losses at the gene ends were 4 bases for V and 5 bases for J; bases not matched to a gene: 7. The CDR3 has 15 amino acids. Germline-derived CDR1 and CDR2 are SGDLS and YYNGEE.

This clonotype was counted ten times or more. The rearrangement joins TRBV7-6 to TRBJ1-2; TRBD1 matches 7 bases. Germline V gene lookup returns CDR1 SGHVS and CDR2 FNYEAQ. The CDR3 loop spans 13 amino acids. V was clipped by 5 bases and J by 7 bases; unmatched bases: 7. The CDR3 region has the DNA TGTGCCAGCAGCCCCGACAGGGAAGGTGGCTACACCTTC. The encoded protein is CASSPDREGGYTF.

This clonotype was detected a few times. The chain employs TRBV4-1 and TRBJ2-3, with a tentative D call TRBD2 (6 bases). This CDR3 region has 17 residues. Per germline, CDR1 MGHRA and CDR2 YSYEKL. Trimming took off 1 base at V and 4 bases at J, with 18 bases between the two ends. CDR3 bases: TGCGCCAGCAGCCAAGTCGGGTTACGGGAGTCGGCAGATACGCAGTATTTT. Protein product: CASSQVGLRESADTQYF.

V is TRBV12-3 or TRBV12-4 and J is TRBJ2-7; a possible D gene is TRBD1 (6 bases). V lost 6 bases and J lost 2, with 14 bases in between. This CDR3 comprises 14 residues. CDR3 DNA: TGTGCCAGCAGCTACAGGGCCGGGGCCTACGAGCAGTACTTC. Translation: CASSYRAGAYEQYF.

At least ten counts were recorded for this clonotype. The rearrangement joins TRBV20-1 to TRBJ1-1, with D unresolved. This CDR3 is built from 13 residues. V lost 5 bases and J 0 bases, leaving 10 bases between the germline ends. Germline lookup yields CDR1 DFQATT and CDR2 SNEGSKA (reference sequence). CDR3 in DNA: TGCAGTGCTCGCGGGGTCCTGAACACTGAAGCTTTCTTT. Amino acids: CSARGVLNTEAFF.

The J gene is TRBJ2-1, the V gene TRBV4-1; 10 bases are shared with TRBD2. CDR1 MGHRA and CDR2 YSYEKL come from the germline V gene. This CDR3 has 17 amino acids. V trimming: 2 bases; J trimming: 5 bases; junction bases outside the gene matches: 9. The CDR3 sequence is CASSQQLAGGSDNEQFF. In DNA, the CDR3 is TGCGCCAGCAGCCAACAGTTAGCGGGGGGTAGCGACAATGAGCAGTTCTTC.

This clonotype was recorded many times. The chain uses TRBV7-2 and TRBJ2-1, with D hard to call. Between the trimmed V and J ends, which lost 1 base and 9 bases, there was a span of 7 bases. This CDR3 spans 12 amino acids. Germline CDR1 is SGHTA and CDR2 is FQGNSA. The CDR3 is CASSLGLVEQFF. The CDR3 nucleotides are TGTGCCAGCAGCTTAGGATTAGTTGAGCAGTTCTTC.

This clonotype was seen at least ten times. The chain links TRBV10-3 to TRBJ1-2; weak D call: TRBD1 (5 bases). The CDR3 sequence is 15 residues long. V lost 2 bases, J lost 5 bases, and 15 bases lay in between. Germline-derived CDR1 and CDR2 are ENHRY and SYGVKD. CDR3 coding DNA: TGTGCCATCAGTGAGCCCTCGAAGGGGATATATGGCTACACCTTC. Protein sequence: CAISEPSKGIYGYTF.

This clonotype was observed at least ten times. This chain uses TRBV27 with TRBJ1-1; D unclear. Deletions cut 3 bases from V and 11 bases from J, with 13 bases between. The CDR3 is made up of 12 amino acids. Germline V gene lookup returns CDR1 MNHEY and CDR2 SMNVEV (reference sequence). The CDR3 reads CASSFIGRPAFF. The CDR3 region has the DNA TGTGCCAGCAGTTTCATTGGGAGGCCGGCTTTCTTT.

The chain couples TRBV7-2 to TRBJ2-1; 7 positions agree with TRBD1. Trimming at V came to 8 bases and at J to 9 bases, leaving 16 bases not matched to a gene. Germline V gene sequence: CDR1 SGHTA, CDR2 FQGNSA. The CDR3 runs 15 residues. This CDR3 reads CASAGTGTALSEQFF. CDR3 in DNA: TGTGCCAGCGCTGGGACCGGGACAGCCCTCAGTGAGCAGTTCTTC.

As regards this clonotype: An end of the junction differs from the germline gene, which may be a read error. The chain has TRBV11-2 and TRBJ2-1; 8 bases are shared with TRBD2. The CDR3 has 12 residues. CDR1 SGHAT and CDR2 FQNNGV come from the germline V gene. CDR3 nucleotide sequence: TGTGCCAGCAGCTCCAATAGCGGGAATTGGGGTTTC. Encoded protein: CASSSNSGNWGF.

This clonotype was seen at least ten times. The chain is built from TRBV12-3 or TRBV12-4 and TRBJ2-3; TRBD2 might be the D (5 bases). Trimming removed 6 bases from V and 4 bases from J, with 14 bases in between. The CDR3 has 14 amino acids. CDR3 residues: CASSRGLAPDTQYF. Here the CDR3 DNA reads TGTGCCAGCAGCAGAGGGCTAGCTCCAGATACGCAGTATTTT.

This clonotype has at least ten counts. The chain joins TRBV7-6 to TRBJ1-5; D is unclear. Germline CDR1 reads SGHVS; CDR2 reads FNYEAQ. The CDR3 is 15 amino acids. Trimming cost V 1 base and J 5 bases, with 12 bases left between them. The CDR3 loop is CASSLDAGTDQPQHF. The CDR3, as DNA: TGTGCCAGCAGCTTAGACGCGGGAACGGATCAGCCCCAGCATTTT.

This clonotype was counted only a few times. The chain links TRBV5-1 to TRBJ2-2; 10 nucleotides match TRBD2. The CDR3 is 14 amino acids. V trimming: 10 bases; J trimming: 4 bases; junction bases outside the gene matches: 7. Per germline, CDR1 SGHRS and CDR2 YFSETQ. The CDR3 region has the DNA TGCGCCGGACGTAGCGGGGGGCCCACCGGGGAGCTGTTTTTT. Protein product: CAGRSGGPTGELFF.

The sample holds many counts of this clonotype. CDR3 coding DNA: TGTGCCAGCGGCTGGGGGTCTGGGGCCAACGTCCTGACTTTC. Its translation: CASGWGSGANVLTF. V and J are TRBV12-3 or TRBV12-4 and TRBJ2-6; possibly TRBD1 or TRBD2 for D (5 bases each). Trimming shortened V by 8 bases and J by 1 base, and 9 bases separated the two germline ends. This CDR3 is 14 amino acids long.

This clonotype was recorded at least ten times. The V call is TRBV5-1, the J call TRBJ2-1; D is undetermined. The CDR3 sequence is 16 residues long. V lost 4 bases and J lost 6, with 20 bases in between. The germline V gene has CDR1 SGHRS and CDR2 YFSETQ. CDR3 in DNA: TGCGCCAGCAGCCCTGGGTGGCTAGGTCTTCCCAATGAGCAGTTCTTC. Translation: CASSPGWLGLPNEQFF.

This clonotype was seen many times. CDR3 amino acids: CASTGTGVYNEQFF. CDR3 nucleotide sequence: TGTGCCAGCACCGGGACAGGGGTGTACAATGAGCAGTTCTTC. The chain carries TRBV5-6 and TRBJ2-1, with 10 bases matching TRBD1. Germline V gene sequence: CDR1 SGHDT, CDR2 YYEEEE. The V segment lost 6 bases and the J segment 4 bases; nucleotides outside the gene matches: 4. The CDR3 extends over 14 amino acids.

The sample holds many counts of this clonotype. The chain links TRBV6-1 to TRBJ2-3, with a weak D call TRBD2 (5 bases). The CDR3 length is 14 residues. Trimming left V 7 bases short and J 3 bases short, with 14 bases between. Germline-derived CDR1 and CDR2 are MNHNS and SASEGT. The CDR3 DNA reads as TGTGCCAGCAAAAGCGGACTCGCAACAGATACGCAGTATTTT. As protein: CASKSGLATDTQYF.

This clonotype appeared many times. The chain couples TRBV12-3 or TRBV12-4 to TRBJ2-4; perhaps TRBD2 as D (7 bases). The V end was cut by 6 bases, the J end by 3 bases, with 18 bases between. This CDR3 has 16 residues. CDR3 sequence (DNA): TGTGCCAGCAGCCCTCAGGCGGGGGCGGGCAAAAACATTCAGTACTTC. It is translated as CASSPQAGAGKNIQYF.

V and J are TRBV5-4 and TRBJ2-2; D is unclear. Looked up from germline, CDR1 is SGHNT and CDR2 is YYREEE (reference sequence). This CDR3 contains 15 residues. V was shortened by 5 bases and J by 5 bases, with 16 bases between the two germline ends. CDR3 in amino acids: CASSSRHLETGELFF. The CDR3 DNA sequence: TGTGCCAGCAGTTCGCGCCATTTGGAGACCGGGGAGCTGTTTTTT. Full variable domain (missing parts from reference TRBV5-4 and TRBJ2-2): ETGVTQSPTHLIKTRGQQVTLRCSSQSGHNTVSWYQQALGQGPQFIFQYYREEENGRGNFPPRFSGLQFPNYSSELNVNALELDDSALYLCASSSRHLETGELFFGEGSRLTVL.

This clonotype was picked up a small number of times. The chain combines TRBV30 with TRBJ2-2; D gene unclear. With 5 bases removed from V and 7 bases from J, the gap between germline ends came to 5 bases. CDR3 length: 10 residues. The germline gives CDR1 GTSNPN, CDR2 SVGIG (reference sequence). CDR3 loop: CAWENGELFF. The CDR3 DNA follows: TGTGCCTGGGAGAACGGGGAGCTGTTTTTT.